These 30 T cell receptor beta chains share one sample of origin, sequenced in a study of T cell responses to AZD1222 COVID-19 vaccine. Sequenced by immunoSEQ multiplex PCR; TCRdb stores in-frame clones only, minus some. Counted here are 150,000 or so clones, about nine tenths occurring once; the ten biggest clones make up around 3.1%. This material consisted of peripheral blood, taken on day 0 of AZD1222 vaccination. All receptors come from an adult in good health.

This chain joins TRBV3-1 (or the pseudogene TRBV3-2) and TRBJ2-7; D ambiguous. Germline V CDR1 and CDR2: LGHDT, YNNKEL (reference sequence). Trimming took off 0 bases at V and 4 bases at J, with 7 bases between the two ends. The CDR3 spans 13 residues. The CDR3 here is CASSQDRRYEQYF. DNA for the CDR3: TGTGCCAGCAGCCAAGATCGGCGTTACGAGCAGTACTTC.

The chain links TRBV7-9 to TRBJ1-2; 8 nucleotides line up with TRBD1. V lost 8 bases, J lost 7 bases, and 12 bases stayed unmatched. The CDR3 has 14 residues. Germline V gene lookup returns CDR1 SEHNR and CDR2 FQNEAQ (reference sequence). CDR3 sequence (DNA): TGTGCCAGCGTAGACGGACAGGGATCAGGTGGCTACACCTTC. It specifies CASVDGQGSGGYTF.

The chain employs TRBV28 and TRBJ1-1; D call uncertain. The CDR3 sequence is 12 residues long. CDR1 is MDHEN and CDR2 is SYDVKM in the germline V gene. V was clipped by 6 bases and J by 5 bases, with 10 bases between them. CDR3 DNA sequence: TGTGCCAGCAGGGAGCTCGGGACTGAAGCTTTCTTT. This translates into CASRELGTEAFF.

The chain carries TRBV5-8 and TRBJ2-7; 9 bases map to TRBD2. The CDR3 is made up of 14 amino acids. V trimming: 2 bases; J trimming: 7 bases; junction bases outside the gene matches: 7. Germline CDR1 SGHTS, CDR2 YDEGEE. Written as DNA, the CDR3 is TGTGCCAGCAGCTTAAGTCTAGCGGGAAGAGAGCAGTACTTC. It codes for CASSLSLAGREQYF.

This chain uses TRBV7-9 with TRBJ1-2, with a tentative D call TRBD1 (6 bases). Trimming cost V 1 base and J 4 bases, with 13 bases left between them. The germline V gene has CDR1 SEHNR and CDR2 FQNEAQ (reference sequence). This CDR3 spans 15 amino acids. In DNA, the CDR3 is TGTGCCAGCAGCTTAGGAGGACAGCGAAGCTATGGCTACACCTTC. This codes for CASSLGGQRSYGYTF.

V usage is TRBV7-2 and J usage is TRBJ1-2; TRBD1 aligns across 9 bases. This CDR3 spans 14 amino acids. Unmatched junction bases numbered 7, after V lost 3 bases and J lost 8 bases. Germline assignment: CDR1 SGHTA and CDR2 FQGNSA. CDR3 amino acids: CASSFRDREGGYTF. The CDR3 coding sequence is TGTGCCAGCAGCTTCCGGGACAGGGAAGGAGGCTACACCTTC.

The chain couples TRBV7-2 to TRBJ2-7, with 9 bases fitting TRBD1. The CDR3 has 14 residues. From germline, CDR1 is SGHTA and CDR2 FQGNSA. J was trimmed by 5 bases and V by 5 bases; bases with no gene match: 7. This CDR3 is CASSPQDRGNEQYF. In DNA, the CDR3 is TGTGCCAGCAGCCCGCAAGACAGGGGGAACGAGCAGTACTTC.

This chain links TRBV6-2 or TRBV6-3 with TRBJ1-2; unclear D gene. Between the trimmed V and J ends, which lost 0 bases and 8 bases, there was a span of 7 bases. The CDR3 runs 12 residues. The germline V gene has CDR1 MNHEY and CDR2 SVGEGT. In nucleotides, the CDR3 is TGTGCCAGCAGTTACTCATTGGGCGGCTACACCTTC. Translation gives CASSYSLGGYTF.

This clone was detected a few times. This rearrangement joins TRBV6-1 to TRBJ1-2; D is uncertain. CDR1 MNHNS and CDR2 SASEGT come from the germline V gene. V dropped 0 bases and J dropped 8 bases, with 16 bases sitting between them. There are 15 residues in the CDR3. CDR3 in amino acids: CASSEALGRLGGYTF. CDR3 nucleotides: TGTGCCAGCAGTGAAGCGCTCGGACGGCTGGGCGGCTACACCTTC.

This chain's CDR3 is CARSFGGYGYTF. CDR3 DNA: TGTGCCAGAAGCTTTGGGGGCTATGGCTACACCTTC. The chain is built from TRBV5-3 and TRBJ1-2; D is perhaps TRBD1 (5 bases). TRBV5-3 is identified as an open reading frame with a role that is uncertain. The CDR3 is 12 amino acids. V lost 2 bases, J lost 4 bases, and 6 bases lay in between.

This chain links TRBV5-4 with TRBJ1-1; the D is unclear. The CDR3 has 14 amino acids. The V end was cut by 0 bases, the J end by 0 bases, with 6 bases between. Germline V gene sequence: CDR1 SGHNT, CDR2 YYREEE (reference sequence). The CDR3 region is CASSLVELNTEAFF. DNA of the CDR3: TGTGCCAGCAGCTTGGTTGAACTGAACACTGAAGCTTTCTTT.

The genes are TRBV12-3 or TRBV12-4 and TRBJ2-3; unclear D gene. The CDR3 runs to 12 residues. Between the trimmed V and J ends, which lost 4 bases and 7 bases, there was a span of 9 bases. The CDR3 DNA reads as TGTGCCAGCAGTTCCCGACGAAATACGCAGTATTTT. Encoded protein: CASSSRRNTQYF.

This clone was counted a single time. This chain uses TRBV19 with TRBJ1-6; no reliable D call. The V gene lost 3 bases and the J gene lost 8 bases, with 17 bases spanning the gap. CDR3 length equals 16 residues. The germline V gene has CDR1 LNHDA and CDR2 SQIVND (reference sequence). The CDR3 DNA reads TGTGCCAGTAGTATCGTGAGACCCCTAGGTGATTCACCCCTCCACTTT. Its protein product is CASSIVRPLGDSPLHF.

The chain is built from TRBV13 and TRBJ1-1; tentative D call: TRBD1 (6 bases). Germline CDR1 is PRHDT and CDR2 is FYEKMQ (reference sequence). CDR3 length: 15 amino acids. V was pared by 6 bases and J by 0 bases, with 14 bases between. Written as DNA, the CDR3 is TGTGCCAGCAGTCCCAGGGGCTCCATGAACACTGAAGCTTTCTTT. Residues: CASSPRGSMNTEAFF.

The gene calls are TRBV5-1 and TRBJ1-1, with 7 bases matching TRBD1. The CDR3 spans 13 residues. V was pared by 7 bases and J by 4 bases, with 7 bases of the junction left unmatched. Germline V gives CDR1 SGHRS, CDR2 YFSETQ. The CDR3 reads CASGMGQLTEAFF. CDR3 nucleotide sequence: TGCGCCAGCGGAATGGGACAGCTCACTGAAGCTTTCTTT. Filled out from reference TRBV5-1 and TRBJ1-1, the complete variable domain reads KAGVTQTPRYLIKTRGQQVTLSCSPISGHRSVSWYQQTPGQGLQFLFEYFSETQRNKGNFPGRFSGRQFSNSRSEMNVSTLELGDSALYLCASGMGQLTEAFFGQGTRLTVV.

The genes are TRBV7-6 and TRBJ1-6, with 9 bases fitting TRBD1. Germline CDR1 reads SGHVS; CDR2 reads FNYEAQ. With 4 bases clipped from V and 12 bases from J, the junction kept 1 base outside the gene matches. CDR3 length: 12 amino acids. The CDR3 here is CASSSDRGPLHF. In DNA form, the CDR3 reads TGTGCCAGCAGCTCGGACAGGGGACCCCTCCACTTT.

This clone was seen more than once but under ten times. The rearrangement uses TRBV9 and TRBJ2-7, with D uncertain. The germline V and J ends were trimmed by 0 bases and 2 bases, with 9 bases remaining between them. In germline, CDR1 is SGDLS, CDR2 YYNGEE. This CDR3 contains 14 residues. The chain's CDR3 is CASSVGLTTYEQYF. The CDR3 nucleotides read TGTGCCAGCAGCGTAGGTCTAACCACCTACGAGCAGTACTTC.

This chain connects TRBV7-9 to TRBJ2-2; a weak D match, TRBD2 (6 bases). Trimming shortened V by 5 bases and J by 0 bases, and 13 bases separated the two germline ends. The CDR3 spans 16 residues. Germline V gene sequence: CDR1 SEHNR, CDR2 FQNEAQ (reference sequence). CDR3 bases: TGTGCCAGCAGCCCGGGGGTGTGGGCGAACACCGGGGAGCTGTTTTTT. Its translation is CASSPGVWANTGELFF.

The chain is built from TRBV15 and TRBJ1-5; tentative D call: TRBD1 (6 bases). This CDR3 is built from 12 residues. From germline, CDR1 is LNHNV and CDR2 YYDKDF (reference sequence). V was clipped by 8 bases and J by 6 bases, with 11 bases between them. CDR3 DNA: TGTGCCACCCAGGAGGGGGGTCAGCCCCAGCATTTT. This sequence encodes CATQEGGQPQHF.

The V and J genes are TRBV5-1 and TRBJ2-1, with a tentative D call TRBD1 (5 bases). CDR3 size: 15 residues. Per germline, CDR1 SGHRS and CDR2 YFSETQ. V was pared by 0 bases and J by 2 bases, with 9 bases between. This chain's CDR3 is CASSLEGLAYNEQFF. DNA of the CDR3: TGCGCCAGCAGCTTGGAGGGGCTAGCCTACAATGAGCAGTTCTTC.

The chain combines TRBV4-3 with TRBJ2-3; 13 nucleotides align to TRBD2. This CDR3 comprises 16 residues. V shed 1 base, J shed 4 bases, and the junction held 2 bases outside the gene matches. The germline gives CDR1 LGHNA, CDR2 YSLEER. As DNA, the CDR3 is TGCGCCAGCAGCCAAGGAACTAGCGGGGGGGCAGATACGCAGTATTTT. This sequence encodes CASSQGTSGGADTQYF.

This chain connects TRBV7-6 to TRBJ2-5, with D hard to call. The CDR3 has 16 amino acids. CDR1 and CDR2 (germline): SGHVS, FNYEAQ. V lost 4 bases and J lost 5, with 20 bases in between. CDR3 in amino acids: CASSSIQRTRMETQYF. CDR3 DNA: TGTGCCAGCAGCTCGATTCAACGGACGAGAATGGAGACCCAGTACTTC.

This clone was counted between two and nine times. This chain uses TRBV12-5 with TRBJ2-1; D remains ambiguous. This CDR3 is 14 amino acids long. Germline V CDR1 and CDR2: LGHNT, FRNRAP. V was clipped by 1 base and J by 0 bases, with 4 bases between them. CDR3 loop: CASGLGGSYNEQFF. DNA of the CDR3: TGTGCTAGTGGTTTGGGCGGCTCCTACAATGAGCAGTTCTTC.

The rearrangement joins TRBV9 to TRBJ2-5; TRBD1 matches at 10 bases. The V gene end was trimmed by 0 bases and the J gene end by 4 bases; junction bases not matched to a gene: 6. Per the germline V gene, CDR1 is SGDLS and CDR2 is YYNGEE. The CDR3 has 16 amino acids. CDR3 residues: CASSVGSGQGVETQYF. CDR3 sequence (DNA): TGTGCCAGCAGCGTAGGATCTGGACAGGGGGTAGAGACCCAGTACTTC.

The chain carries TRBV7-2 and TRBJ2-5, with TRBD2 matching 8 bases. The junction had 6 bases not matched to a gene; V was cut back by 5 bases and J by 4 bases. Germline V lookup: CDR1 SGHTA, CDR2 FQGNSA. CDR3 length: 14 amino acids. The CDR3 loop reads CASSLAGLAETQYF. CDR3 nucleotide sequence: TGTGCCAGCAGCCTTGCCGGACTAGCAGAGACCCAGTACTTC.

The chain has TRBV15 and TRBJ2-4, with a weak D call TRBD2 (6 bases). Germline V gene lookup returns CDR1 LNHNV and CDR2 YYDKDF (reference sequence). Trimming cost V 0 bases and J 10 bases, with 16 bases left between them. The CDR3 is 15 residues long. The CDR3 DNA reads TGTGCCACCAGCAGAGATATGGGAGGTGAAGGAATTCAGTACTTC. Translating gives CATSRDMGGEGIQYF. Using reference TRBV15 and TRBJ2-4 for the parts outside the CDR3, the full variable domain is DAMVIQNPRYQVTQFGKPVTLSCSQTLNHNVMYWYQQKSSQAPKLLFHYYDKDFNNEADTPDNFQSRRPNTSFCFLDIRSPGLGDTAMYLCATSRDMGGEGIQYFGAGTRLSVL.

The chain recombines TRBV7-2 with TRBJ1-4; D gene uncertain. Trimming pared 2 bases from V and 5 bases from J, leaving 9 bases between. Germline V gene lookup returns CDR1 SGHTA and CDR2 FQGNSA. The CDR3 has 14 residues. CDR3 coding DNA: TGTGCCAGCAGCTTAACACGGGCAAATGAAAAACTGTTTTTT. It yields the protein CASSLTRANEKLFF.

The chain joins TRBV9 to TRBJ2-1; TRBD1 agrees at 7 bases. The CDR3 sequence is 15 residues long. With 3 bases clipped from V and 1 base from J, the junction kept 4 bases outside the gene matches. Germline loops: CDR1 SGDLS, CDR2 YYNGEE. This CDR3 reads CASSAGTVSYNEQFF. In DNA, the CDR3 is TGTGCCAGCAGCGCTGGGACAGTTTCCTACAATGAGCAGTTCTTC.

J is TRBJ2-3 and V is TRBV29-1, with TRBD2 matching 7 bases. The CDR3 runs 16 residues. V shed 0 bases and J 5 bases; nucleotides not matched to a gene: 11. Germline lookup yields CDR1 SQVTM and CDR2 ANQGSEA. The CDR3 region has the DNA TGCAGCGTTGAAGACTGGACTAGTTCGACGGTAGATACGCAGTATTTT. It specifies CSVEDWTSSTVDTQYF.

The chain couples TRBV7-3 to TRBJ2-6, with a weak D call TRBD1 (6 bases). This CDR3 comprises 15 residues. Germline V gene lookup returns CDR1 SGHTA and CDR2 FQGTGA. Trimming took off 5 bases at V and 2 bases at J, with 10 bases between the two ends. The CDR3 DNA is TGTGCCAGCAGCCTTCAGGGGACTGGGGCCAACGTCCTGACTTTC. Translating gives CASSLQGTGANVLTF.